The clone carrying this T cell receptor beta chain showed up many times. Its antigen is unidentified. Template switching with 5'RACE generated the TCR cDNA and added a universal primer site and UMIs. In TCRdb, the 5' RACE reads were re-called with MiXCR into one record per CDR3 protein. Here the sample spans tens of thousands of distinct CDR3 sequences, more than 5.5% being singletons. This record comes from a study of T cells after yellow fever vaccination. Study-level findings and limits: Booster sampling recovered most clones from primary vaccination (96% CD4, over 75% CD8).

The receptor was isolated from a man younger than 35 who received the YFV17D yellow fever vaccine. The source material was CD8+ T cells sorted from PBMCs, sampled 5 days after the first yellow fever vaccination.

The CDR3 reads CASRFGGSNEQFF. The DNA for the CDR3 is TGTGCCAGCAGATTCGGGGGGAGCAATGAGCAGTTCTTC. This chain links TRBV5-4 with TRBJ2-1, with 7 bases that match TRBD2. Germline trimming cut 5 bases from V and 6 bases from J; bases unmatched to any gene: 5. CDR1 SGHNT and CDR2 YYREEE come from the germline V gene (reference sequence). CDR3 length: 13 residues.